The 27 T cell receptor beta chains in this list originate from one sample, sequenced in a study of PD-1 blockade in classical Hodgkin lymphoma. Measured with immunoSEQ multiplex PCR; TCRdb has only the in-frame clones, and not every one. Seen here are about 15,000 clones, about 86% observed once, and the top ten hold approximately 4.5%. Brentuximab vedotin exposure varied among the patients, all of whom had relapsed after autologous stem cell transplantation. Source: peripheral blood mononuclear cells (PBMCs), taken at baseline. Receptors were obtained from a human donor with classical Hodgkin lymphoma.

The chain employs TRBV11-3 and TRBJ2-5, with a weak D call TRBD2 (6 bases). This CDR3 is built from 14 residues. V lost 5 bases, J lost 5 bases, and 15 bases lay in between. Germline V gene lookup returns CDR1 SGHNT and CDR2 YENEEA. The CDR3 here is CASSRRASAETQYF. The CDR3 region has the DNA TGTGCCAGCAGCCGCCGGGCTAGCGCCGAGACCCAGTACTTC.

The chain employs TRBV11-3 and TRBJ2-7; D uncertain. The CDR3 contains 14 residues. The germline gives CDR1 SGHNT, CDR2 YENEEA. Trimming cost V 4 bases and J 2 bases, with 12 bases left between them. In nucleotides, the CDR3 is TGTGCCAGCAGCTCCCCTTTGCGAGCCTACGAGCAGTACTTC. Residues: CASSSPLRAYEQYF.

A few counts support this clone. As DNA, the CDR3 is TGTGCCAGCGCCCCAGGTTATGGCTCCTACGAGCAGTACTTC. The encoded protein is CASAPGYGSYEQYF. The V gene is TRBV6-5, the J gene TRBJ2-7; D gene unclear. Germline CDR1 is MNHEY and CDR2 is SVGAGI. This CDR3 region has 14 residues. V lost 8 bases and J 0 bases, leaving 14 bases between the germline ends.

The V and J genes are TRBV7-2 and TRBJ2-5, with D possibly TRBD1 on 6 matching bases. The CDR3 covers 17 residues. With 5 bases removed from V and 5 bases from J, the gap between germline ends came to 24 bases. Germline CDR1 SGHTA, CDR2 FQGNSA. CDR3: CASSLGKTGPLSETQYF. Written as DNA, the CDR3 is TGTGCCAGCAGCCTGGGGAAAACAGGGCCCTTGAGTGAGACCCAGTACTTC.

The chain is built from TRBV2 and TRBJ2-7, with 7 bases identical to TRBD1. The germline V gene has CDR1 SNHLY and CDR2 FYNNEI. J lost 3 bases, V lost 2 bases, and 7 bases had no gene match. This CDR3 is 15 amino acids long. The CDR3 DNA reads TGTGCCAGCAGTGAAAGGACAGGAGTTTACTACGAGCAGTACTTC. Its protein is CASSERTGVYYEQYF.

CDR3 nucleotides: TGCAGCGTTGTTCTGCGGGGCAGGGTAAACACTGAAGCTTTCTTT. Its translation: CSVVLRGRVNTEAFF. The chain combines TRBV29-1 with TRBJ1-1; tentative D call: TRBD1 (5 bases). CDR3 length equals 15 residues. Per the germline V gene, CDR1 is SQVTM and CDR2 is ANQGSEA. Trimming removed 4 bases at V and 2 bases at J, with 17 bases between.

The chain uses TRBV4-3 and TRBJ2-1; no clear D. The germline gives CDR1 LGHNA, CDR2 YSLEER. The CDR3 extends over 15 amino acids. V was cut by 5 bases and J by 4 bases, with 15 bases left in between. The CDR3 spells CASSSSTNPYNEQFF. The CDR3 nucleotides read TGCGCCAGCAGCAGTAGCACGAATCCTTACAATGAGCAGTTCTTC.

V is TRBV19 and J is TRBJ1-3; D possibly corresponds to TRBD1 (5 bases). V was shortened by 9 bases and J by 3 bases, with 15 bases between the two germline ends. CDR1 is LNHDA, CDR2 SQIVND, per germline (reference sequence). CDR3 length equals 14 residues. CDR3 sequence (DNA): TGTGCCAGCAGGGAGGGATTAGTTGGAAACACCATATATTTT. This sequence encodes CASREGLVGNTIYF.

The chain joins TRBV25-1 to TRBJ1-4; no definite D call. The V end was cut by 4 bases, the J end by 0 bases, with 9 bases between. The CDR3 is 15 amino acids. The V gene's germline CDR1 is MGHDK and CDR2 SYGVNS. The CDR3 protein is CASSGSGTTNEKLFF. CDR3 coding DNA: TGTGCCAGCAGTGGAAGTGGGACAACTAATGAAAAACTGTTTTTT.

This clone occurred a few times. The rearrangement links TRBV7-2 to TRBJ2-3, with TRBD1 identical over 9 bases. V lost 5 bases to trimming and J lost 0 bases; unmatched junction nucleotides: 3. Germline lookup yields CDR1 SGHTA and CDR2 FQGNSA. The CDR3 is 15 amino acids. The DNA for the CDR3 is TGTGCCAGCAGCCCGACAGGGGGAAGCACAGATACGCAGTATTTT. It is translated as CASSPTGGSTDTQYF.

The V call is TRBV2, the J call TRBJ2-1; TRBD1 or TRBD2 may be the D gene (6 bases each). CDR1 and CDR2 (germline): SNHLY, FYNNEI. V dropped 1 base and J dropped 4 bases, with 11 bases sitting between them. The CDR3 runs to 15 residues. The CDR3: CASSEGGGRYNEQFF. CDR3 DNA sequence: TGTGCCAGCAGTGAAGGAGGGGGGCGTTACAATGAGCAGTTCTTC.

This chain connects TRBV19 to TRBJ2-4; D remains unclear. The CDR3 is 12 residues long. V lost 3 bases, J lost 7 bases, and 7 bases lay in between. Looked up from germline, CDR1 is LNHDA and CDR2 is SQIVND (reference sequence). For the CDR3, the DNA is TGTGCCAGTAGTATGGGTTACAACATTCAGTACTTC. Its translation is CASSMGYNIQYF.

This chain links TRBV2 with TRBJ2-3; D is possibly TRBD1 (6 bases). V shed 11 bases and J shed 4 bases, with 13 bases lying between them. Germline-derived CDR1 and CDR2 are SNHLY and FYNNEI. The CDR3 has 12 amino acids. CDR3 in DNA: TGTGCCGGCTCGTGGGGGCCAGATACGCAGTATTTT. Translation gives CAGSWGPDTQYF.

The chain employs TRBV27 and TRBJ2-1; no clear D gene. V lost 2 bases to trimming and J lost 4 bases, with 6 bases between them. The CDR3 length is 13 residues. Germline CDR1 and CDR2: MNHEY and SMNVEV (reference sequence). The CDR3 bases are TGTGCCAGCAGTTTAGGACGTTACAATGAGCAGTTCTTC. Translating gives CASSLGRYNEQFF.

The rearrangement links TRBV14 to TRBJ1-1, with D hard to call. The CDR3 is 15 residues long. V was trimmed by 4 bases and J by 3 bases, leaving 15 bases between them. The germline CDR1 and CDR2 sequences are SGHDN and FVKESK. This chain's CDR3 is CASSPQGKVYTEAFF. In nucleotides, the CDR3 is TGTGCCAGCAGCCCCCAAGGGAAGGTGTACACTGAAGCTTTCTTT.

This CDR3 reads CASRIDRGWTDTQYF. CDR3 sequence (DNA): TGTGCCAGCAGGATCGACAGGGGTTGGACAGATACGCAGTATTTT. The chain links TRBV2 to TRBJ2-3; 8 nucleotides align to TRBD1. Germline V lookup: CDR1 SNHLY, CDR2 FYNNEI. This CDR3 is built from 15 residues. After removal of 6 bases from V and 3 bases from J, the junction contained 8 bases not matched to a gene.

V gene TRBV7-8 combines with J gene TRBJ2-7; D is undetermined. CDR1 and CDR2 (germline): SGHVS, FQNEAQ. Trimming pared 3 bases from V and 3 bases from J, leaving 9 bases between. The CDR3 is made up of 13 amino acids. CDR3 in amino acids: CASSFDLVYEQYF. The CDR3 bases are TGTGCCAGCAGCTTTGATCTGGTCTACGAGCAGTACTTC.

The rearrangement links TRBV7-8 to TRBJ2-1; D assignment may be TRBD1 or TRBD2 (5 bases each). The CDR3 loop spans 15 amino acids. CDR1 is SGHVS and CDR2 is FQNEAQ in the germline V gene. V was cut by 5 bases and J by 2 bases, with 13 bases left in between. The CDR3 DNA follows: TGTGCCAGCAGCCTAGGGACGGTGACCTACAATGAGCAGTTCTTC. Amino acid sequence: CASSLGTVTYNEQFF.

This clone was seen a single time. The CDR3 nucleotides read TGTGCCAGCAGTTACTTGGGACTAGCTTACACCGGGGAGCTGTTTTTT. Translating gives CASSYLGLAYTGELFF. The chain joins TRBV6-5 to TRBJ2-2; 9 positions agree with TRBD2. The CDR3 runs to 16 residues. Trimming at V came to 1 base and at J to 3 bases, leaving 3 bases not matched to a gene. Germline CDR1 reads MNHEY; CDR2 reads SVGAGI.

The chain combines TRBV27 with TRBJ2-5; 13 positions agree with TRBD2. Looked up from germline, CDR1 is MNHEY and CDR2 is SMNVEV (reference sequence). This CDR3 is 17 amino acids long. Trimming at V came to 5 bases and at J to 4 bases, leaving 10 bases not matched to a gene. In DNA, the CDR3 is TGTGCCAGCAGTCAGGGCCTGGGACTAGCGGGAACAGAGACCCAGTACTTC. It encodes CASSQGLGLAGTETQYF.

This chain uses TRBV18 with TRBJ2-7, with TRBD1 matching over 9 bases. This CDR3 comprises 14 residues. J gave up 3 bases and V 3 bases, and 3 bases lay outside the gene matches. The germline V gene has CDR1 KGHSH and CDR2 LQKENI. CDR3 sequence: CASSPRDRVYEQYF. The CDR3 nucleotides read TGTGCCAGCTCACCGAGGGACAGGGTCTACGAGCAGTACTTC.

In this sample, this clone turned up a few times. V gene TRBV27 combines with J gene TRBJ2-1, with D possibly matching TRBD1 (6 bases). V lost 0 bases, J lost 6 bases, and 9 bases lay in between. CDR3 length: 14 amino acids. CDR1 and CDR2 (germline): MNHEY, SMNVEV (reference sequence). The CDR3 reads CASSLSRGSNEQFF. The DNA of the CDR3 is TGTGCCAGCAGTTTATCCAGGGGATCCAATGAGCAGTTCTTC.

This clone appeared a single time. The rearrangement joins TRBV13 to TRBJ2-7; 8 nucleotides agree with TRBD1. Looked up from germline, CDR1 is PRHDT and CDR2 is FYEKMQ (reference sequence). CDR3 length: 13 residues. V was pared by 4 bases and J by 5 bases, with 4 bases of the junction left unmatched. CDR3 nucleotides: TGTGCCAGCAGCTCACAGGGGGAAGACGAGCAGTACTTC. This codes for CASSSQGEDEQYF.

This chain connects TRBV5-6 to TRBJ2-7; D is perhaps TRBD1 (7 bases). Per germline, CDR1 SGHDT and CDR2 YYEEEE. This CDR3 is 14 amino acids long. With 3 bases removed from V and 3 bases from J, the gap between germline ends came to 13 bases. The CDR3 sequence: CASSSRGVDYEQYF. The CDR3 DNA follows: TGTGCCAGCAGCTCCAGGGGGGTTGACTACGAGCAGTACTTC.

V is TRBV27 and J is TRBJ2-5; 8 bases align to TRBD1. In germline, CDR1 is MNHEY, CDR2 SMNVEV (reference sequence). The J segment lost 4 bases and the V segment lost 2 bases, leaving 6 bases of the junction unmatched. CDR3 length: 15 amino acids. Written as DNA, the CDR3 is TGTGCCAGCAGTTTAGGGGAACAGGGGGGAGAGACCCAGTACTTC. Encoded protein: CASSLGEQGGETQYF.

The rearrangement joins TRBV29-1 to TRBJ2-7; 9 nucleotides line up with TRBD2. The CDR3 totals 14 residues. J lost 0 bases, V lost 5 bases, and 5 bases had no gene match. CDR1 SQVTM and CDR2 ANQGSEA come from the germline V gene. In nucleotides, the CDR3 is TGCAGCGTTTTGACTAGCGGAAGCTCCTACGAGCAGTACTTC. It yields the protein CSVLTSGSSYEQYF.

In this sample, this clone turned up once. J is TRBJ2-7 and V is TRBV6-5, with TRBD2 as a possible D gene (5 bases). Trimming took 5 bases from V and 5 from J, leaving 16 bases between them. The CDR3 sequence is 14 residues long. Germline V lookup: CDR1 MNHEY, CDR2 SVGAGI. In DNA form, the CDR3 reads TGTGCCAGCAGTCGCCTAGCTACAGTCCACGAGCAGTACTTC. As protein: CASSRLATVHEQYF.